A single T cell receptor beta chain is shown here with its context. Its antigen is as yet unknown. One entry per CDR3 protein, called by TCRdb with MiXCR from the PCR reads. Among roughly 93,000 distinct CDR3 sequences listed, around a quarter were seen once. Germline assignment: CDR1 SGDLS and CDR2 YYNGEE. The CDR3 sequence is 18 residues long. With 3 bases removed from V and 2 bases from J, the gap between germline ends came to 18 bases. This entry is derived from a study of molecular identifiers for immune sequencing clone quantification. Study-level findings and limits: A single cell's spiked Jurkat TCR RNA was reportedly detectable among fewer than 1.1 million naive cells.

Naive CD8 libraries were made from about 19,000 to 1,100,000 sorted cells, and they used 10%, 30% or 50% RNA. For naive CD8 T cells, sorting used the CD8+CD4-CCR7+CD45RA+ phenotype. The clonotype was recovered from a human donor in good health. Some libraries in this study had Jurkat cell RNA spiked in. Material: naive CD8+ T cells from blood, with Jurkat cell RNA spiked in. Subset reported: FACS-sorted CD8+CD4-CCR7+CD45RA+ naive T cells. The V and J genes are TRBV9 and TRBJ1-6, with D uncertain. The CDR3 nucleotides read TGTGCCAGCAGCGACGACCATGCCCGCGGTCCCTATAATTCACCCCTCCACTTT. Translation gives CASSDDHARGPYNSPLHF.